Shown below are 20 T cell receptor beta chains from a single sample sequenced in a study of shared clonotypes between healthy human individuals. Positively selected for CCR7, the CD45RO-negative cells used as naive CD8 cells excluded terminally differentiated effector memory CD45RA+ cells. Profiled with immunoSEQ multiplex PCR; TCRdb holds only in-frame clones, not every one. The sample has some 630,000 clones, about 96% seen once. Sequenced sample: naive CD8+ T cells sorted from blood. The receptor set was obtained from a woman under 40 in good health.

The chain combines TRBV2 with TRBJ2-1, with D possibly TRBD2 on 5 matching bases. Trimming shortened V by 6 bases and J by 3 bases, and 9 bases separated the two germline ends. The length of the CDR3 is 13 residues. Germline CDR1 and CDR2: SNHLY and FYNNEI. The CDR3 sequence: CASRITSYNEQFF. The DNA for the CDR3 is TGTGCCAGCAGAATTACTAGCTACAATGAGCAGTTCTTC.

The chain joins TRBV9 to TRBJ2-7, with unresolved D. Trimming cost V 0 bases and J 7 bases, with 14 bases left between them. The length of the CDR3 is 14 residues. Germline lookup yields CDR1 SGDLS and CDR2 YYNGEE. The CDR3 region has the DNA TGTGCCAGCAGCGTAGCAGAAACGGCCCGGGAGCAGTACTTC. Translation gives CASSVAETAREQYF.

The table lists this clone with a count of one. V and J are TRBV2 and TRBJ2-5; 8 positions match TRBD1. The end of the DNA aligns better with TRBJ2-7, so the J call may be wrong. The germline V gene has CDR1 SNHLY and CDR2 FYNNEI. The CDR3 spans 10 residues. The CDR3: CATGGYEQYF. CDR3 coding DNA: TGTGCTACAGGGGGGTACGAGCAGTACTTC.

The chain joins TRBV28 to TRBJ2-1; D is possibly TRBD2 (5 bases). V lost 3 bases and J lost 5, with 20 bases in between. Germline V CDR1 and CDR2: MDHEN, SYDVKM. This CDR3 comprises 17 residues. CDR3 amino acids: CASSFGEFEGMDNEQFF. In DNA form, the CDR3 reads TGTGCCAGCAGTTTCGGTGAGTTCGAGGGTATGGACAATGAGCAGTTCTTC.

Here the CDR3 DNA reads TGCGCCAGCAGACTAGGACGGGATAATTCACCCCTCCACTTT. Translation: CASRLGRDNSPLHF. The rearrangement joins TRBV4-1 to TRBJ1-6; D gene uncertain. V was clipped by 6 bases and J by 5 bases, with 11 bases between them. Germline CDR1 MGHRA, CDR2 YSYEKL. The CDR3 is 14 amino acids.

CDR3: CASSPIDRALRNTEAFF. For the CDR3, the DNA is TGTGCCAGCAGTCCAATTGACAGGGCGCTTAGGAACACTGAAGCTTTCTTT. V is TRBV28 and J is TRBJ1-1, with 7 bases that match TRBD1. The CDR3 sequence is 17 residues long. J gave up 1 base and V 5 bases, and 13 bases lay outside the gene matches. Germline CDR1 is MDHEN and CDR2 is SYDVKM.

The chain joins TRBV5-6 to TRBJ2-7, with 13 bases that match TRBD2. Germline CDR1 reads SGHDT; CDR2 reads YYEEEE. V lost 1 base and J lost 5; bases outside the gene matches: 3. CDR3 length: 15 amino acids. CDR3 amino acids: CASSLWTSGRHEQYF. CDR3 DNA: TGTGCCAGCAGCTTGTGGACTAGCGGGAGACACGAGCAGTACTTC.

The chain uses TRBV15 and TRBJ2-7; D is ambiguous. Trimming stripped 8 bases from V and 1 base from J, with 6 bases between. The CDR3 consists of 11 residues. The germline V gene encodes CDR1 LNHNV and CDR2 YYDKDF (reference sequence). The chain's CDR3 is CATGWSYEQYF. The CDR3 nucleotides read TGTGCCACCGGCTGGTCCTACGAGCAGTACTTC.

The chain joins TRBV25-1 to TRBJ2-7, with TRBD2 matching 8 bases. With 2 bases clipped from V and 1 base from J, the junction kept 1 base outside the gene matches. CDR3 length equals 14 residues. Germline-derived CDR1 and CDR2 are MGHDK and SYGVNS. The CDR3 DNA reads as TGTGCCAGCAGTGAACTAGCGGGTTCCTACGAGCAGTACTTC. Translating gives CASSELAGSYEQYF.

The V and J genes are TRBV10-3 and TRBJ2-5; 8 bases fit TRBD1. The length of the CDR3 is 14 residues. V lost 11 bases and J lost 4; bases outside the gene matches: 12. The germline CDR1 and CDR2 sequences are ENHRY and SYGVKD. CDR3 loop: CASSAGGFGETQYF. In DNA, the CDR3 is TGTGCCTCCTCCGCAGGGGGCTTCGGAGAGACCCAGTACTTC.

V and J are TRBV6-1 and TRBJ2-6, with D possibly being TRBD2 (6 bases). V was pared by 3 bases and J by 1 base, with 10 bases between. CDR1 MNHNS and CDR2 SASEGT come from the germline V gene. The CDR3 runs 16 residues. The CDR3 nucleotides read TGTGCCAGCAGTGATGGGGGGACTTCTGGGGCCAACGTCCTGACTTTC. Protein sequence: CASSDGGTSGANVLTF.

This chain's CDR3 is CASTLQGGNTEAFF. DNA for the CDR3: TGTGCCAGCACCCTACAGGGGGGGAACACTGAAGCTTTCTTT. The V call is TRBV13, the J call TRBJ1-1; 8 nucleotides align to TRBD1. Germline V gene data show CDR1 as PRHDT and CDR2 as FYEKMQ (reference sequence). The CDR3 spans 14 residues. The J segment lost 1 base and the V segment lost 7 bases, leaving 5 bases of the junction unmatched.

The rearrangement joins TRBV25-1 to TRBJ1-2; D gene unclear. The CDR3 sequence is 13 residues long. Germline lookup yields CDR1 MGHDK and CDR2 SYGVNS. Trimming removed 3 bases at V and 5 bases at J, with 10 bases between. CDR3 nucleotide sequence: TGTGCCAGCAGTGATTGGCGGCCTTATGGCTACACCTTC. This sequence encodes CASSDWRPYGYTF.

The rearrangement links TRBV4-1 to TRBJ2-2; the match to TRBD1 covers 9 bases. The J segment lost 5 bases and the V segment lost 4 bases, leaving 5 bases of the junction unmatched. The CDR3 length is 15 residues. Germline CDR1 is MGHRA and CDR2 is YSYEKL. CDR3 nucleotide sequence: TGCGCCAGCAGCCCCGGGACAGGGCTTACCGGGGAGCTGTTTTTT. It is translated as CASSPGTGLTGELFF.

The rearrangement uses TRBV27 and TRBJ1-5, with 12 nucleotides matching TRBD1. The CDR3 covers 18 residues. The germline V gene encodes CDR1 MNHEY and CDR2 SMNVEV (reference sequence). The V and J ends lost 5 bases and 0 bases, in that order; junction bases with no gene match: 8. The chain's CDR3 is CASSNQGTGGYSNQPQHF. The CDR3 nucleotides read TGTGCCAGCAGTAACCAAGGGACAGGGGGCTATAGCAATCAGCCCCAGCATTTT.

In DNA, the CDR3 is TGTGCCAGCAGCCCGACTAGCGGGAGGTTTGTTGAGCAGTTCTTC. Its translation: CASSPTSGRFVEQFF. The gene calls are TRBV2 and TRBJ2-1, with TRBD2 matching over 13 bases. This CDR3 has 15 amino acids. Germline CDR1 reads SNHLY; CDR2 reads FYNNEI. After removal of 6 bases from V and 9 bases from J, the junction contained 8 bases not matched to a gene.

The chain uses TRBV11-2 and TRBJ2-1; D might be TRBD1 (5 bases). CDR3 length: 17 residues. Germline loops: CDR1 SGHAT, CDR2 FQNNGV. V was shortened by 0 bases and J by 2 bases, with 14 bases between the two germline ends. This CDR3 reads CASSLDLGVVPYNEQFF. The CDR3 DNA reads as TGTGCCAGCAGCTTAGATCTAGGGGTAGTCCCCTACAATGAGCAGTTCTTC.

This clone was counted a single time. CDR3 sequence: CASKGTGGPGELFF. DNA of the CDR3: TGTGCCAGTAAGGGGACAGGGGGCCCCGGGGAGCTGTTTTTT. The chain couples TRBV19 to TRBJ2-2; 12 nucleotides match TRBD1. V trimming: 7 bases; J trimming: 6 bases; junction bases outside the gene matches: 3. Per the germline V gene, CDR1 is LNHDA and CDR2 is SQIVND (reference sequence). The CDR3 covers 14 residues.

Note on this clone: This CDR3 is also generated by other DNA sequences in the sample. In DNA form, the CDR3 reads TGTGCCAGCAGCCCGCCGCCGGATACGCAGTATTTT. Translated: CASSPPPDTQYF. The V and J genes are TRBV7-8 and TRBJ2-3; no clear D. From germline, CDR1 is SGHVS and CDR2 FQNEAQ. This CDR3 has 12 amino acids. Trimming removed 5 bases at V and 6 bases at J, with 9 bases between.

The rearrangement links TRBV27 to TRBJ2-7; D call uncertain. V gave up 5 bases and J gave up 3 bases, with 14 bases separating them. This CDR3 region has 14 residues. Germline V lookup: CDR1 MNHEY, CDR2 SMNVEV (reference sequence). The CDR3 DNA sequence: TGTGCCAGCAGTGCCCGGTATTCTGGCTACGAGCAGTACTTC. Amino acid sequence: CASSARYSGYEQYF.